Below, 14 T cell receptor beta chains from the same sample are listed, as sequenced in a study of PD-1 blockade in classical Hodgkin lymphoma. Time point noted: cycle 4 day 1 (C4D1), after 6 weeks of nivolumab. After autologous stem cell transplantation all patients relapsed, and prior brentuximab vedotin exposure differed between cohorts. Generated by immunoSEQ multiplex PCR, the TCRdb table keeps only in-frame clones and is missing some. This table has 45,000 to 55,000 clones, around 76% appearing once. The sequencing used peripheral blood mononuclear cells (PBMCs), collected before the fourth cycle of nivolumab. All receptors derive from a human donor with classical Hodgkin lymphoma.

This chain connects TRBV6-1 to TRBJ1-4; unclear D gene. Germline V CDR1 and CDR2: MNHNS, SASEGT. The CDR3 consists of 14 residues. V lost 0 bases and J lost 8, with 10 bases in between. The CDR3 DNA follows: TGTGCCAGCAGTGAAGCGTGGATAGGAGAAAAACTGTTTTTT. Translated, it gives CASSEAWIGEKLFF.

Of note for this clone: Just one base apart from a much larger clone, this may be a read error. The chain uses TRBV5-6 and TRBJ1-1; D call uncertain. The CDR3 extends over 13 amino acids. Per germline, CDR1 SGHDT and CDR2 YYEEEE. V was cut by 0 bases and J by 0 bases, with 3 bases left in between. The CDR3 sequence is CASSLDVNTEAFF. In DNA form, the CDR3 reads TGTGCCAGCAGCTTGGACGTGAACACTGAAGCTTTCTTT.

The chain uses TRBV1 and TRBJ1-5. TRBV1 is termed a pseudogene. The length of the CDR3 is 13 residues. This CDR3 reads CTSSPWGSQPQHF. In nucleotides, the CDR3 is TGCACCAGCAGCCCCTGGGGGAGTCAGCCCCAGCATTTT.

Only a few counts were recorded for this clone. V is TRBV5-1 and J is TRBJ1-3; TRBD1 agrees at 11 bases. This CDR3 contains 14 residues. Germline CDR1 reads SGHRS; CDR2 reads YFSETQ. V lost 7 bases to trimming and J lost 4 bases; unmatched junction nucleotides: 4. The CDR3 DNA reads as TGCGCCAGCTCCCGGACAGGGGGCGGAAACACCATATATTTT. Encoded protein: CASSRTGGGNTIYF.

Regarding this clone: Other DNA sequences in the sample encode the same CDR3. V usage is TRBV7-2 and J usage is TRBJ1-5; D is perhaps TRBD1 (5 bases). This CDR3 contains 13 residues. V lost 2 bases and J 7 bases, leaving 9 bases between the germline ends. Germline V gene data show CDR1 as SGHTA and CDR2 as FQGNSA. CDR3 sequence: CASSLTGTQPQHF. CDR3 coding DNA: TGTGCCAGCAGCTTAACAGGAACGCAGCCCCAGCATTTT. The entire variable domain, with the rest obtained from reference TRBV7-2 and TRBJ1-5, is as follows: GAGVSQSPSNKVTEKGKDVELRCDPISGHTALYWYRQSLGQGLEFLIYFQGNSAPDKSGLPSDRFSAERTGGSVSTLTIQRTQQEDSAVYLCASSLTGTQPQHFGDGTRLSIL.

This CDR3 is CASSQDLFGLAAVGEQYF. As DNA, the CDR3 is TGCGCCAGCAGCCAAGATCTCTTTGGACTAGCGGCCGTGGGGGAGCAGTACTTC. The gene calls are TRBV4-1 and TRBJ2-7; the match to TRBD2 covers 10 bases. Trimming took 0 bases from V and 7 from J; bases not matched to a gene: 15. This CDR3 has 18 residues. Germline loops: CDR1 MGHRA, CDR2 YSYEKL.

The chain recombines TRBV9 with TRBJ2-2; D unresolved. V lost 1 base to trimming and J lost 0 bases, with 13 bases between them. Per the germline V gene, CDR1 is SGDLS and CDR2 is YYNGEE. The CDR3 has 17 residues. CDR3 bases: TGTGCCAGCAGCGTAAGACGAGACAAATCGAACACCGGGGAGCTGTTTTTT. Translating it yields CASSVRRDKSNTGELFF. The full variable domain, its missing parts supplied by reference TRBV9 and TRBJ2-2, is DSGVTQTPKHLITATGQRVTLRCSPRSGDLSVYWYQQSLDQGLQFLIQYYNGEERAKGNILERFSAQQFPDLHSELNLSSLELGDSALYFCASSVRRDKSNTGELFFGEGSRLTVL.

This clone appeared once. The chain couples TRBV5-4 to TRBJ2-7, with 7 bases lining up with TRBD2. Trimming cost V 3 bases and J 4 bases; bases outside gene matches: 7. Germline V gene data show CDR1 as SGHNT and CDR2 as YYREEE (reference sequence). The CDR3 is 14 amino acids. The CDR3 is CASSSGGSGYEQYF. The CDR3 nucleotides are TGTGCCAGCAGCTCTGGCGGGAGCGGGTACGAGCAGTACTTC.

This sequence joins TRBV28 and TRBJ1-2; D is undetermined. The germline V gene has CDR1 MDHEN and CDR2 SYDVKM. V lost 5 bases and J 3 bases, leaving 16 bases between the germline ends. The CDR3 loop spans 15 amino acids. This chain's CDR3 is CASSQLGMPDYGYTF. CDR3 bases: TGTGCCAGCAGTCAATTAGGGATGCCGGACTATGGCTACACCTTC.

The chain recombines TRBV6-5 with TRBJ2-7, with D possibly TRBD2 on 5 matching bases. This CDR3 comprises 13 residues. Germline CDR1 and CDR2: MNHEY and SVGAGI. Trimming left V 0 bases short and J 12 bases short, with 15 bases between. CDR3 sequence: CASSYSMKEARYF. DNA of the CDR3: TGTGCCAGCAGTTACTCGATGAAGGAGGCGCGGTACTTC.

The chain links TRBV6-5 to TRBJ2-3; D gene uncertain. The CDR3 loop spans 11 amino acids. Per the germline V gene, CDR1 is MNHEY and CDR2 is SVGAGI. V was cut by 8 bases and J by 8 bases, with 11 bases left in between. The CDR3 here is CASGSALTQYF. For the CDR3, the DNA is TGTGCCAGCGGGTCCGCCCTTACGCAGTATTTT.

This clone was recorded once. V gene TRBV30 combines with J gene TRBJ1-2, with D perhaps matching TRBD1 (6 bases). This CDR3 comprises 15 residues. Per germline, CDR1 GTSNPN and CDR2 SVGIG (reference sequence). Between the trimmed V and J ends, which lost 0 bases and 4 bases, there was a span of 15 bases. This CDR3 reads CAWSVQTGGTYGYTF. In DNA form, the CDR3 reads TGTGCCTGGAGTGTACAGACAGGAGGAACCTATGGCTACACCTTC.

In the case of this clone: The junction departs from germline at one end; a sequencing error may be responsible. V is TRBV5-1 and J is TRBJ2-1; TRBD1 agrees at 11 bases. The germline V gene has CDR1 SGHRS and CDR2 YFSETQ. The CDR3 contains 12 residues. CDR3 coding DNA: TGCGCCAGCAGCTTGCAGGGGACAGGGGGAGTCTTC. Amino acids: CASSLQGTGGVF.

This chain joins TRBV5-1 and TRBJ1-3; tentative D call: TRBD1 (6 bases). The CDR3 has 17 residues. Germline V gene data show CDR1 as SGHRS and CDR2 as YFSETQ. Trimming removed 4 bases from V and 4 bases from J, with 21 bases in between. CDR3 bases: TGCGCCAGCAGCCCCATGGGACCCAGGGGACCCGGAAACACCATATATTTT. Translation: CASSPMGPRGPGNTIYF.